The sequence of this T cell receptor beta chain was determined in a study of regulatory T cells in long-lasting Graves disease. Building the TCR beta libraries relied on iRepertoire HTBI primers, and CDR3 regions underwent Arm-PCR. TCRdb recomputed calls from the multiplex PCR reads with MiXCR, one row per CDR3 protein. This repertoire shows hundreds of thousands of distinct CDR3 sequences, approximately 12% found once; its top ten account for roughly 9.3%. Trimming took 5 bases from V and 1 from J, leaving 7 bases between them. Germline assignment: CDR1 KGHDR and CDR2 SFDVKD. CDR3 length equals 13 residues. This clonotype was recorded many times. Time point meaning: newly diagnosed GD, antithyroid drugs for less than 3 months. Scientists built the TCR library using RNA that was extracted from PBMCs. This sample also belongs to another study, concerning T cells in Graves' hyperthyroidism and ophthalmopathy.

Sequencing was performed on peripheral blood mononuclear cells (PBMCs), taken at new diagnosis, from a patient treated with antithyroid drugs. The chain recombines TRBV24-1 with TRBJ2-5; D is unresolved. The TCR comes from a woman in her twenties or thirties with Graves disease. The DNA of the CDR3 is TGTGCCACCAGTGCGACGGCCCAAGAGACCCAGTACTTC. This encodes CATSATAQETQYF.